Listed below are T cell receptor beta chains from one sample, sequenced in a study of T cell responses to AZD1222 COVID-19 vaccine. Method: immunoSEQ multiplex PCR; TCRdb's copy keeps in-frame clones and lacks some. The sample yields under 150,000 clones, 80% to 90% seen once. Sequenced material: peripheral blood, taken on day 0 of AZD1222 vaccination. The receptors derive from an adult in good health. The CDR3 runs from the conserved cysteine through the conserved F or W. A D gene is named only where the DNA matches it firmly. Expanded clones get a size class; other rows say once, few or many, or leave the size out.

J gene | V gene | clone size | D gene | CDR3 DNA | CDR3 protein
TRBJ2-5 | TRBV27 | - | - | TGTGCCAGCAGTTTCCATCAGACAGGCGGCCAAGAGACCCAGTACTTC | CASSFHQTGGQETQYF
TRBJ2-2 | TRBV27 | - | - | TGTGCCAGTGGCCCAGGTTTCGGGGAGCTGTTTTTT | CASGPGFGELFF
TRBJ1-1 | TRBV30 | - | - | TGTGCCTGGAGCGCAGGGTTACGAGCTTTCTTT | CAWSAGLRAFF
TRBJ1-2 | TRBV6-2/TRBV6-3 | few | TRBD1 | TGTGCCAGCAGCCAAGACGGGACAGGGTACGGCTACACCTTC | CASSQDGTGYGYTF
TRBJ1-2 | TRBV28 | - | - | TGTGCCAGCAGCTCTTTGGCCCTACCGCATGGCTACACCTTC | CASSSLALPHGYTF
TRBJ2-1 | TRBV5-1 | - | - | TGCGCCAGCAGTGCGGGGGGACAGAGCTACAATGAGCAGTTCTTC | CASSAGGQSYNEQFF
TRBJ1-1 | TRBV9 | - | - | TGTGCCAGCGGGGGGATGACCACTGAAGCTTTCTTT | CASGGMTTEAFF
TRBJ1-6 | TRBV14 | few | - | TGTGCCAGCAGCCGAGGGAGAGGTTCACCCCTCCACTTT | CASSRGRGSPLHF
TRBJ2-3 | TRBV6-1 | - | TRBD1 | TGTGCCAGCAGTGAAGAACAGGGGGCAGGAGATACGCAGTATTTT | CASSEEQGAGDTQYF
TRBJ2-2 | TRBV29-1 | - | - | TGCAGCGTTGAGACAAACTCGAACACCGGGGAGCTGTTTTTT | CSVETNSNTGELFF
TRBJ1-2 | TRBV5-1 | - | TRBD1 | TGCGCCAGCAGTACCGGGACAGGGGGCGGATTAGACTATGGCTACACCTTC | CASSTGTGGGLDYGYTF
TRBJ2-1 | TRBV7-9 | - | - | TGTGCCAGCAGCCCACAGGGGATGGGGACTGGTGAGCAGTTCTTC | CASSPQGMGTGEQFF
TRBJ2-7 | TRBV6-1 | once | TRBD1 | TGTGCCAGCAGTGAGTCCGGGACAGGGCTCTACGAGCAGTACTTC | CASSESGTGLYEQYF
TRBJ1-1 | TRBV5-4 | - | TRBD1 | TGTGCCAGCAACCCGGGACAGGGCGCTGAAGCTTTCTTT | CASNPGQGAEAFF
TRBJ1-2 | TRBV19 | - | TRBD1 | TGTGCCAGTAGTCGGGATACAGGGGGCCGAGGCTACACCTTC | CASSRDTGGRGYTF
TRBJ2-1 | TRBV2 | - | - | TGTGCCAGCCTCAAGGGGGGGGGACACAATGAGCAGTTCTTC | CASLKGGGHNEQFF
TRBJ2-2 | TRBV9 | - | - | TGTGCCAGCAGCGTAGATCGGGGCAACACCGGGGAGCTGTTTTTT | CASSVDRGNTGELFF
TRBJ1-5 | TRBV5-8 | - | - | TGTGCCAGCAGCTTGGGGGGCCTTCCCAATCAGCCCCAGCATTTT | CASSLGGLPNQPQHF
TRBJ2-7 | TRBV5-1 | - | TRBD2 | TGCGCCAGCAGCTCGGGCGCTAGCGGCCCGTCCTACGAGCAGTACTTC | CASSSGASGPSYEQYF
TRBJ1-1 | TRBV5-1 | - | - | TGCGCCAGCAGCGATCAGGGCCCCTCGAACACTGAAGCTTTCTTT | CASSDQGPSNTEAFF
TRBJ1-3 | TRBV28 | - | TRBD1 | TGTGCCAGCAGTTCGACCGGGACAGGGAACGGAAACACCATATATTTT | CASSSTGTGNGNTIYF
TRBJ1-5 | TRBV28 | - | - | TGTGCCAGCAGTTTTAAGGGGTATAGCAATCAGCCCCAGCATTTT | CASSFKGYSNQPQHF
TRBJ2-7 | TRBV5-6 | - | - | TGTGCCAGCAGCTTTTTGGGCTACGAGCAGTACTTC | CASSFLGYEQYF
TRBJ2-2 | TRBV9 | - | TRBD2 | TGTGCCAGCAGCGTCCGACTAGCACGGGGCACCGGGGAGCTGTTTTTT | CASSVRLARGTGELFF
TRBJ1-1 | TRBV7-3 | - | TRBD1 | TGTGCCAGCAGCTTAAGCCAGGGGGTGACTGAAGCTTTCTTT | CASSLSQGVTEAFF
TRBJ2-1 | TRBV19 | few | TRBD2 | TGTGCCAGTATGGGAGGGACTAGCGGGGCGGGCTCCTACAATGAGCAGTTCTTC | CASMGGTSGAGSYNEQFF
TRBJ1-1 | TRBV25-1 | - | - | TGTGCCAGCAGTGGATTGTGGCAGCCGCCTTTCTTT | CASSGLWQPPFF
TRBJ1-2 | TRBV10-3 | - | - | TGTGCCATCATAGGTATGTGGGGCTACACCTTC | CAIIGMWGYTF
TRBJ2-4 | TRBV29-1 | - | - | TGCAGCGTTGAGGCGGAGACAAACATTCAGTACTTC | CSVEAETNIQYF
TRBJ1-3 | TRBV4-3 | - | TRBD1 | TGCGCCAGCAGCCAAGCGGGACAGGGAAACACCATATATTTT | CASSQAGQGNTIYF
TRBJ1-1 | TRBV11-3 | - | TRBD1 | TGTGCCAGCAGCTTACCAGGGGGCACTGAAGCTTTCTTT | CASSLPGGTEAFF
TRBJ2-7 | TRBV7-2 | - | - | TGTGCCAGCAGCGTAGGTGTCAACGAGCAGTACTTC | CASSVGVNEQYF
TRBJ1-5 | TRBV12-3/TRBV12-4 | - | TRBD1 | TGTGCCAGAGGGACAGACCCAAATCAGCCCCAGCATTTT | CARGTDPNQPQHF